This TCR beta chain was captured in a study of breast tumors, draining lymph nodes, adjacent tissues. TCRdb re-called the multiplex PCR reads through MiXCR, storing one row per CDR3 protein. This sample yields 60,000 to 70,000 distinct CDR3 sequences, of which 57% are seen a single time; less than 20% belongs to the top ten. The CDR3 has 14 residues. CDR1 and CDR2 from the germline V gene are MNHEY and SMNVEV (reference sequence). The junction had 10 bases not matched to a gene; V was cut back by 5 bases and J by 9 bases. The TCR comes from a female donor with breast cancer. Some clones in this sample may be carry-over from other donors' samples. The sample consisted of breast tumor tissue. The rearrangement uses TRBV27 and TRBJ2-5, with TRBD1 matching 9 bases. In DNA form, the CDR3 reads TGTGCCAGCAGTACAGGGGGCTGGAATCAGCCCCAGTACTTC. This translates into CASSTGGWNQPQYF.